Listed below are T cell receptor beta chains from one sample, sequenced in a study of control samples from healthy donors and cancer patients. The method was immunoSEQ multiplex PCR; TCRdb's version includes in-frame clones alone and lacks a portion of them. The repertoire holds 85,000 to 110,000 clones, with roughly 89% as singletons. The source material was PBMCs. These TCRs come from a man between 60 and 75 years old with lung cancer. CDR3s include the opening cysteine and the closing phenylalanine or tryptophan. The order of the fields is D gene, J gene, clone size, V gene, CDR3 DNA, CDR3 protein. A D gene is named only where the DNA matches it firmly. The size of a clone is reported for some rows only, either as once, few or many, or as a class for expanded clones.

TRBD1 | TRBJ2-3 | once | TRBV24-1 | TGTGCCACAGGGACAGGGAGCACAGATACGCAGTATTTT | CATGTGSTDTQYF
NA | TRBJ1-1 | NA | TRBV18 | TGTGCCAGCTCGCCCGATAGAACTGAAGCTTTCTTT | CASSPDRTEAFF
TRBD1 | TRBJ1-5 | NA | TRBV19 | TGTGCCAGTAGACCCCCAGGGGGCGATCAGCCCCAGCATTTT | CASRPPGGDQPQHF
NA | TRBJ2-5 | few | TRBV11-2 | TGTGCCAGCAGCCCTAAGGGAGTCCTCCAAGAGACCCAGTACTTC | CASSPKGVLQETQYF
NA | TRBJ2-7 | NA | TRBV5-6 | TGTGCCAGCAGCTTGGACAGATCCCACGAGCAGTACTTC | CASSLDRSHEQYF
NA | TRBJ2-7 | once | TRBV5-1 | TGCGCCAGCGGCCCCTCTACAGCCTACGAGCAGTACTTC | CASGPSTAYEQYF
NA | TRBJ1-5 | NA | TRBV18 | TGTGCCAGCTCACCAACAGGCGACCCCAATCAGCCCCAGCATTTT | CASSPTGDPNQPQHF
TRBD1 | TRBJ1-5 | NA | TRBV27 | TGTGCCAGCAGTTTCCTACCCGGGACAGGGGTCAGCAATCAGCCCCAGCATTTT | CASSFLPGTGVSNQPQHF
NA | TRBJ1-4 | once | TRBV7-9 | TGTGCCAGCAGCTACGGGAATGAAAAACTGTTTTTT | CASSYGNEKLFF
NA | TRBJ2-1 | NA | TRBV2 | TGTGCCAGCAGTGAGGAGTCCATTGGCGGGGGCAAGGACAATGAGCAGTTCTTC | CASSEESIGGGKDNEQFF
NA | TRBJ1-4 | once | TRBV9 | TGTGCCAGCAGCGAGGGCACGGGTGAAAAACTGTTTTTT | CASSEGTGEKLFF
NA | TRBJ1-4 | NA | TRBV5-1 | TGCGCCAGCAGCTTGGACGGGACTGGGGGAAATGAAAAACTGTTTTTT | CASSLDGTGGNEKLFF
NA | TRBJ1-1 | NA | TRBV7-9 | TGTGCCAGCAGCATAGGGGCTGGGACGGCCGGGGCTTTCTTT | CASSIGAGTAGAFF
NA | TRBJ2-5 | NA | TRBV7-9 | TGTGCCAGCAGCTTAGAACTTAGCATGGAAGAGACCCAGTACTTC | CASSLELSMEETQYF
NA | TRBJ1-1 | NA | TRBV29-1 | TGCAGCGTTGTCTACAGTTTGAACACTGAAGCTTTCTTT | CSVVYSLNTEAFF
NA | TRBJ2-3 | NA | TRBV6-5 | TGTGCCAGCAGTTACTCAGACCTCACAGATACGCAGTATTTT | CASSYSDLTDTQYF
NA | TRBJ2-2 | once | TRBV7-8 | TGTGCCTCACACGGAGTCTCCACCGGGGAGCTGTTTTTT | CASHGVSTGELFF
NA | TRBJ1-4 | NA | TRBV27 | TGTGCCAGCAGTTTCAGGGGTGGGGAAAAACTGTTTTTT | CASSFRGGEKLFF
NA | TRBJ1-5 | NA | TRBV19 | TGTGCCAGTAGTAGAGGGACTGTCAATCAGCCCCAGCATTTT | CASSRGTVNQPQHF
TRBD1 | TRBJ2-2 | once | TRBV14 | TGTGCCAGCAGCGGGACAGGGGTTACCGGGGAGCTGTTTTTT | CASSGTGVTGELFF
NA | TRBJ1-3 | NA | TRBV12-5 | TGTGCTAGTGGTTTGGTACGTGTCACTTCGGGCGGAAACACCATATATTTT | CASGLVRVTSGGNTIYF
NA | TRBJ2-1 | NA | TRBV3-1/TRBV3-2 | TGTGCCAGCAGCCAAGATCACTTTAACGATGAGCAGTTCTTC | CASSQDHFNDEQFF
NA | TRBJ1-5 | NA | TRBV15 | TGTGCCACCAGCAGAGATCAGGCTTATCAGCCCCAGCATTTT | CATSRDQAYQPQHF
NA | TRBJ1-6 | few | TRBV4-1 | TGCGCCAGCAGCCTACGGGTCGGGGATTCACCCCTCCACTTT | CASSLRVGDSPLHF
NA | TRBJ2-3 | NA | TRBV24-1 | TGTGCCACCACCGGGACGACGGACACAGATACGCAGTATTTT | CATTGTTDTDTQYF
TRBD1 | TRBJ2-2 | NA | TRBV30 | TGTGCCTGGAGTGTACAGGGGACCCCCGGGGAGCTGTTTTTT | CAWSVQGTPGELFF
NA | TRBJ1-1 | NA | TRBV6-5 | TGTGCCAGCATAAGTTACCGCAGGGACACTGAAGCTTTCTTT | CASISYRRDTEAFF
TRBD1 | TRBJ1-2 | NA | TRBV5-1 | TGCGCCAGCAGCCCTTTACCGGGACAGGGGGAGGGCTACACCTTC | CASSPLPGQGEGYTF
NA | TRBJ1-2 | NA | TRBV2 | TGTGCCAGCAGTGAAGACGAGTATGGCTACACCTTC | CASSEDEYGYTF
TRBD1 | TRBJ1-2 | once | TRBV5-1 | TGCGCCAGCAGCCCCGGGACAGATGACTATGGCTACACCTTC | CASSPGTDDYGYTF
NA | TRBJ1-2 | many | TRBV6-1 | TGTGCCAGCAGTGATAATAGTATTACGCGAGGCTACACCTTC | CASSDNSITRGYTF
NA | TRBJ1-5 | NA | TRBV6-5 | TGTGCCACCTTACAGGCTTTTAGCAATCAGCCCCAGCATTTT | CATLQAFSNQPQHF
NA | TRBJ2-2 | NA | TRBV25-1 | TGTGCCAGCAGCAAGGCTCCCAACGCCTGGACCGGGGAGCTGTTTTTT | CASSKAPNAWTGELFF
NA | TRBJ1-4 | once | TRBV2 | TGTGCCAGTCGGCCCGGTAATGAAAAACTGTTTTTT | CASRPGNEKLFF
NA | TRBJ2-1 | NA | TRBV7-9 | TGTGCCAGCAGCTACTTCCTCTCTCGAAGCGGGGACAACAATGAGCAGTTCTTC | CASSYFLSRSGDNNEQFF
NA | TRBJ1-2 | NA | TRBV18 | TGTGCCAGCTCACCACCTACGGGTAATGGCTACACCTTC | CASSPPTGNGYTF
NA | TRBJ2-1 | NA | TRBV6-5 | TGTGCCAGCAGCCTTATAACAGGGAAACAGTTCTTC | CASSLITGKQFF
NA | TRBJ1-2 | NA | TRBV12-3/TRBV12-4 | TGTGCCTGCCGGGTAGTATATGGCTACACCTTC | CACRVVYGYTF
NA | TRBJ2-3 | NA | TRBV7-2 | TGTGCCAGCAGCCACCGGGACCCTCTCCCAGATACGCAGTATTTT | CASSHRDPLPDTQYF
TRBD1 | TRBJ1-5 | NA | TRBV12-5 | TGTGCTAGTGGTTTGGGACAGGGGGTACATCAGCCCCAGCATTTT | CASGLGQGVHQPQHF
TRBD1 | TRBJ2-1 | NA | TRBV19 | TGTGCCAGTAAGGGGGGACAGGGGGCAGGGAATGAGCAGTTCTTC | CASKGGQGAGNEQFF
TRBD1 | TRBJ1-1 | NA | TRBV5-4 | TGTGCCAGCAGCGAGGACAGGGATAATGAAGCTTTCTTT | CASSEDRDNEAFF
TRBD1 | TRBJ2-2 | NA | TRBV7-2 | TGTGCCAGCAGCTCTCGACAGGGGATCACCGGGGAGCTGTTTTTT | CASSSRQGITGELFF
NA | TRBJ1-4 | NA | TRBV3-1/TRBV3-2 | TGTGCCAGCAGCCCTCAGGACCGGGAAGGTGAAAAACTGTTTTTT | CASSPQDREGEKLFF
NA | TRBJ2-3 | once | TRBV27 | TGTGCCAGCAGTTTATTTGGGGGGCGACCTGGGGCCCTCACAGATACGCAGTATTTT | CASSLFGGRPGALTDTQYF